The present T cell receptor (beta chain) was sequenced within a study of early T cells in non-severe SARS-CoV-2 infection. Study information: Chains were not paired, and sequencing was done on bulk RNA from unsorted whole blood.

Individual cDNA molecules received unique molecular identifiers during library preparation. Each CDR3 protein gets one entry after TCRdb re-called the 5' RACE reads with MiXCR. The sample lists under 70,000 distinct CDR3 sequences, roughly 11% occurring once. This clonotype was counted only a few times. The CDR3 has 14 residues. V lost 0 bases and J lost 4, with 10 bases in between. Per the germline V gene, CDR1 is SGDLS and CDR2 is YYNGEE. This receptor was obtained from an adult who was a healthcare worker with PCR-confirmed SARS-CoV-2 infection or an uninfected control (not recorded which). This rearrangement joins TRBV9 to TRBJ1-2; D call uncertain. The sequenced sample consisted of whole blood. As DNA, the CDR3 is TGTGCCAGCAGCGTAGAGTCCCTAGGCTATGGCTACACCTTC. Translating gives CASSVESLGYGYTF.